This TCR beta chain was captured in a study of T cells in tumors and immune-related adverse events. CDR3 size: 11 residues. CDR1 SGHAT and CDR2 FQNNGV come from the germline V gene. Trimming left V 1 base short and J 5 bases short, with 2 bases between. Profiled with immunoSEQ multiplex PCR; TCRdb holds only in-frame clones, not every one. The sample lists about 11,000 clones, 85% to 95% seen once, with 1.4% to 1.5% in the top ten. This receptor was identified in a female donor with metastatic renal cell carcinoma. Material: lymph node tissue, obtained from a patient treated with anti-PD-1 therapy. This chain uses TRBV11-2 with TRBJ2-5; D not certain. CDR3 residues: CASSLVETQYF. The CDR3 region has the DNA TGTGCCAGCAGCTTAGTGGAGACCCAGTACTTC.